This is a list of T cell receptor beta chains from one sample in a study of blood T cells in healthy people across ages. One entry per CDR3 protein results from TCRdb running MiXCR on the 5' RACE reads. There are about 1.4 million distinct CDR3 sequences in the sample; 45% to 70% occur only once, and roughly 7% lies in the top ten. Sequencing was done on a sample of blood. The source of these receptors is a man aged 18 to 29 in good health. Both conserved end residues are part of each CDR3. A D gene is named only where the DNA matches it firmly. Where a row states a size, it is once, few, many or the class of an expanded clone; other rows omit it.

d_gene: -; v_gene: TRBV4-1; abundance: -; j_gene: TRBJ1-2; CDR3aa: CASSQTSVGSTPYGYTF; CDR3nt: TGCGCCAGCAGCCAAACCAGTGTTGGTAGTACCCCCTATGGCTACACCTTC
d_gene: -; v_gene: TRBV12-3/TRBV12-4; abundance: -; j_gene: TRBJ2-2; CDR3aa: CASSLLGSAGELFF; CDR3nt: TGTGCCAGCAGTTTGTTAGGGTCCGCCGGGGAGCTGTTTTTT
d_gene: -; v_gene: TRBV28; abundance: -; j_gene: TRBJ2-7; CDR3aa: CASSSSGCKQYF; CDR3nt: TGTGCCAGCAGTTCCTCTGGCTGCAAGCAGTACTTC
d_gene: TRBD1; v_gene: TRBV12-3/TRBV12-4; abundance: -; j_gene: TRBJ2-7; CDR3aa: CASRRDRVEDEQYF; CDR3nt: TGTGCCAGCAGGAGAGACAGGGTTGAAGACGAGCAGTACTTC
d_gene: TRBD2; v_gene: TRBV9; abundance: once; j_gene: TRBJ2-1; CDR3aa: CASSPKSGTSGSIMRNNEQFF; CDR3nt: TGTGCCAGCAGCCCCAAGTCCGGGACTAGCGGGAGTATAATGAGGAACAATGAGCAGTTCTTC
d_gene: TRBD1; v_gene: TRBV3-1; abundance: -; j_gene: TRBJ2-5; CDR3aa: CASSPDRGREETQYF; CDR3nt: TGTGCCAGCAGCCCCGACAGGGGGCGGGAGGAGACCCAGTACTTC
d_gene: -; v_gene: TRBV5-6; abundance: -; j_gene: TRBJ2-5; CDR3aa: CASSALPPRETQYF; CDR3nt: TGTGCCAGCAGCGCCCTTCCACCCCGAGAGACCCAGTACTTC
d_gene: -; v_gene: TRBV3-1; abundance: few; j_gene: TRBJ2-3; CDR3aa: CASSQKKTGTQYF; CDR3nt: TGTGCCAGCAGCCAAAAGAAAACGGGTACGCAGTATTTT
d_gene: -; v_gene: TRBV7-2; abundance: -; j_gene: TRBJ2-1; CDR3aa: CASSPPGRPVMNEQFF; CDR3nt: TGTGCCAGCAGCCCCCCTGGACGGCCGGTAATGAATGAGCAGTTCTTC
d_gene: -; v_gene: TRBV4-2; abundance: -; j_gene: TRBJ1-2; CDR3aa: CASSQESGTPVDNYGYTF; CDR3nt: TGTGCCAGCAGCCAAGAATCCGGGACGCCGGTAGATAACTATGGCTACACCTTC
d_gene: -; v_gene: TRBV6-2/TRBV6-3; abundance: few; j_gene: TRBJ2-1; CDR3aa: CASRFRRLSSYNEQFF; CDR3nt: TGTGCCAGCAGATTCAGGAGATTAAGCTCCTACAATGAGCAGTTCTTC
d_gene: -; v_gene: TRBV9; abundance: few; j_gene: TRBJ1-1; CDR3aa: CASSPVGRSMNTEAFF; CDR3nt: TGTGCCAGCAGCCCGGTGGGACGGAGCATGAACACTGAAGCTTTCTTT
d_gene: -; v_gene: TRBV29-1; abundance: -; j_gene: TRBJ2-7; CDR3aa: CSVGGGRTYEQYF; CDR3nt: TGCAGCGTTGGAGGTGGCAGGACCTACGAGCAGTACTTC
d_gene: TRBD1; v_gene: TRBV6-5; abundance: -; j_gene: TRBJ1-2; CDR3aa: CASSPSRGLNYGYTF; CDR3nt: TGTGCCAGCAGTCCCTCGAGGGGGCTTAACTATGGCTACACCTTC
d_gene: TRBD2; v_gene: TRBV7-2; abundance: few; j_gene: TRBJ2-7; CDR3aa: CASSLAIKAWSGTSTPEQYF; CDR3nt: TGTGCCAGCAGCTTAGCGATCAAGGCTTGGTCCGGGACTAGCACCCCCGAGCAGTACTTC
d_gene: -; v_gene: TRBV12-3/TRBV12-4; abundance: -; j_gene: TRBJ2-3; CDR3aa: CASSFPLRVNTQYF; CDR3nt: TGTGCCAGCAGTTTCCCACTGAGGGTAAATACGCAGTATTTT
d_gene: -; v_gene: TRBV27; abundance: few; j_gene: TRBJ2-2; CDR3aa: CASSSFLGTGELFF; CDR3nt: TGTGCCAGCAGTTCATTCTTGGGAACCGGGGAGCTGTTTTTT
d_gene: -; v_gene: TRBV29-1; abundance: -; j_gene: TRBJ1-1; CDR3aa: CSVIANTEAFF; CDR3nt: TGCAGCGTGATAGCGAACACTGAAGCTTTCTTT
d_gene: TRBD2; v_gene: TRBV5-1; abundance: once; j_gene: TRBJ2-1; CDR3aa: CASSPAGGAGVYNEQFF; CDR3nt: TGCGCCAGCAGCCCTGCGGGGGGAGCGGGAGTTTACAATGAGCAGTTCTTC
d_gene: -; v_gene: TRBV6-1; abundance: -; j_gene: TRBJ2-2; CDR3aa: CASDLRRFGGPNTGELFF; CDR3nt: TGTGCCAGCGATCTCCGTCGTTTTGGGGGCCCGAACACCGGGGAGCTGTTTTTT
d_gene: -; v_gene: TRBV24-1; abundance: few; j_gene: TRBJ2-1; CDR3aa: CATSDREVGEQFF; CDR3nt: TGTGCCACCAGTGACCGAGAGGTGGGAGAGCAGTTCTTC
d_gene: -; v_gene: TRBV4-2; abundance: -; j_gene: TRBJ2-7; CDR3aa: CASSQDEASTDEQYF; CDR3nt: TGTGCCAGCAGCCAAGACGAAGCGAGCACCGACGAGCAGTACTTC
d_gene: -; v_gene: TRBV20-1; abundance: -; j_gene: TRBJ1-4; CDR3aa: CSARDLTGNFEKLFF; CDR3nt: TGCAGTGCTAGAGATCTAACAGGGAATTTTGAAAAACTGTTTTTT
d_gene: -; v_gene: TRBV4-2; abundance: -; j_gene: TRBJ2-3; CDR3aa: CASRSGADTQYF; CDR3nt: TGTGCCAGCAGGAGCGGTGCAGATACGCAGTATTTT
d_gene: -; v_gene: TRBV4-2; abundance: few; j_gene: TRBJ2-7; CDR3aa: CASSIPGGSYEQYF; CDR3nt: TGTGCCAGCAGCATACCCGGTGGGTCCTACGAGCAGTACTTC
d_gene: TRBD1; v_gene: TRBV20-1; abundance: few; j_gene: TRBJ2-7; CDR3aa: CSASPDRVSEQYF; CDR3nt: TGCAGTGCTAGCCCGGACAGGGTGAGCGAGCAGTACTTC
d_gene: -; v_gene: TRBV7-9; abundance: -; j_gene: TRBJ2-1; CDR3aa: CASSHGQVHPNEQFF; CDR3nt: TGTGCCAGCAGCCATGGCCAGGTTCACCCTAATGAGCAGTTCTTC
d_gene: -; v_gene: TRBV10-2; abundance: -; j_gene: TRBJ2-3; CDR3aa: CASSDQGPGDTQYF; CDR3nt: TGCGCCAGCAGTGACCAGGGACCTGGAGATACGCAGTATTTT
d_gene: -; v_gene: TRBV29-1; abundance: -; j_gene: TRBJ2-7; CDR3aa: CSVALAGGGEQYF; CDR3nt: TGCAGCGTGGCCCTCGCCGGAGGGGGCGAGCAGTACTTC
d_gene: -; v_gene: TRBV9; abundance: -; j_gene: TRBJ2-5; CDR3aa: CASSVVVGNQGTQYF; CDR3nt: TGTGCCAGCAGCGTAGTAGTGGGTAACCAAGGGACCCAGTACTTC
d_gene: -; v_gene: TRBV29-1; abundance: few; j_gene: TRBJ1-2; CDR3aa: CSVRTASYGYTF; CDR3nt: TGCAGCGTTCGGACAGCTAGCTATGGCTACACCTTC
d_gene: -; v_gene: TRBV11-2; abundance: few; j_gene: TRBJ2-4; CDR3aa: CASSLVAGGSRYF; CDR3nt: -
d_gene: -; v_gene: TRBV7-8; abundance: -; j_gene: TRBJ2-3; CDR3aa: CASSPGRFGPSSTDTQYF; CDR3nt: TGTGCCAGCAGCCCCGGAAGATTCGGACCTTCCAGCACAGATACGCAGTATTTT